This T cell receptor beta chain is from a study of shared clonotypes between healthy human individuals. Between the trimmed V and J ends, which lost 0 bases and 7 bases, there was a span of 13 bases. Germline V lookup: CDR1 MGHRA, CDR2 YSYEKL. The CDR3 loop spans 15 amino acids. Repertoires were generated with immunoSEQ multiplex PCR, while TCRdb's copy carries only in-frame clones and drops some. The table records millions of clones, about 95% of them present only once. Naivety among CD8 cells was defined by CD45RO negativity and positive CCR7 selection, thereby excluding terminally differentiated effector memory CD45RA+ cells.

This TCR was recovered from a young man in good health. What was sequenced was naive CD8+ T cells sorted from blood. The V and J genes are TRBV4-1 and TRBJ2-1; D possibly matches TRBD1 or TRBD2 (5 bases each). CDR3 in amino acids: CASSQDWGLSNEQFF. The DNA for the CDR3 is TGCGCCAGCAGCCAAGATTGGGGGTTATCGAATGAGCAGTTCTTC.